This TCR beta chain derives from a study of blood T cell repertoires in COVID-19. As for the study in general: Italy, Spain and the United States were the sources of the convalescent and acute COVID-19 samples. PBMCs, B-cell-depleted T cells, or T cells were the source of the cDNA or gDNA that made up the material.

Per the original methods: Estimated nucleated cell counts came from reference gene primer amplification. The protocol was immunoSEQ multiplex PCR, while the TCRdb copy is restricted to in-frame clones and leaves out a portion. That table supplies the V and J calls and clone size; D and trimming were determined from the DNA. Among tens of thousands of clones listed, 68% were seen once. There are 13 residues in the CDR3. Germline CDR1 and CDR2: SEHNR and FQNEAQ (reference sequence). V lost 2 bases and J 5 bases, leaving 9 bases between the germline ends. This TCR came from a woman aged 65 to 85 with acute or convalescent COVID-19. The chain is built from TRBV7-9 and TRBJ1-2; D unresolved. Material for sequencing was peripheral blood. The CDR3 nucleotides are TGTGCCAGCAGCTTAATGGGCCCGTATGGCTACACCTTC. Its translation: CASSLMGPYGYTF. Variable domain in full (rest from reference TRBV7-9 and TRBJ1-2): DTGVSQNPRHKITKRGQNVTFRCDPISEHNRLYWYRQTLGQGPEFLTYFQNEAQLEKSRLLSDRFSAERPKGSFSTLEIQRTEQGDSAMYLCASSLMGPYGYTFGSGTRLTVV.